Listed here is a single T cell receptor (beta chain). Its antigen remains unidentified. Trimming shortened V by 2 bases and J by 2 bases, and 10 bases separated the two germline ends. Per germline, CDR1 SNHLY and CDR2 FYNNEI. The CDR3 is made up of 16 amino acids. Clones were read by immunoSEQ multiplex PCR, and TCRdb kept only the in-frame ones, dropping some. The sample has around 15,000 clones, less than 85% seen once. This sample was included in a study of T cell repertoires in ileal Crohn's disease. Whole-study findings and limits: Every patient over 26.8% clonality showed endoscopic recurrence. Clonal expansions were more frequent in active smokers than non-smokers at surgery. Sorted CD8 T cells held more high-frequency clones than CD4.

Material: ileal tissue. The chain has TRBV2 and TRBJ2-6, with D tentatively TRBD2 (6 bases). The clonotype comes from an adult with Crohn's disease. The chain's CDR3 is CASSESPGAGANVLTF. CDR3 bases: TGTGCCAGCAGTGAATCCCCGGGGGCTGGGGCCAACGTCCTGACTTTC.